The entry below gives a single T cell receptor beta chain sequence along with its context. In its sample, this clonotype was seen many times. The specificity of this receptor is unknown. Base-call qualities are not available, and no considerably larger clone is one nucleotide away. This entry is derived from a study of T-cell reconstitution after alpha-beta-depleted transplantation in children (TCRdb year 2016). For context, the study as a whole: T-cell immune reconstitution after TCRalphabeta/CD19-depleted allogeneic hematopoietic cell transplantation in children was quantitatively tracked in the study by means of TCR repertoire profiling.

From the cysteine through the phenylalanine, the CDR3 covers 14 amino acids. CDR3 DNA is the only sequence kept; it has 42 bases, read in frame from the first base. A distance of 11 bases separates the germline ends of V and J, which lose 8 bases and 1 base respectively. From the germline V gene, CDR1 is MDHEN and CDR2 is SYDVKM. Receptor amplification or capture employed PCR. Data came from an Illumina HiSeq 2500. To normalize quantification of the TCRbeta repertoire, the TCR libraries were built with molecular barcoding that relied on unique molecular identifiers. Using fastp trimming at Q25 and MiXCR clonotype assembly, TCRdb reanalyzed the public sequencing data and kept in-frame beta chains. Entries are consolidated by CDR3 protein sequence, retaining the most common genes and DNA. The table for this sample lists 350,000 to 450,000 distinct CDR3 sequences; roughly 15% of them were counted only once. The ten largest clones represent 3.5% to 4.5% of the sample.

Sequences were derived from PBMCs, sampled from the stem cell graft. The chain links TRBV28 with TRBJ2-2; a tentative D call is TRBD2 (5 bases match). This receptor was identified in a human donor who donated a stem cell graft to a child with Fanconi anemia. The CDR3 reads CASLTRGNTGELFF. Here is the DNA: TGTGCCAGCTTGACCCGGGGGAACACCGGGGAGCTGTTTTTT.